This T cell receptor beta chain was sequenced during a study of graft-versus-host responses after intestinal transplantation. V was clipped by 1 base and J by 5 bases; unmatched bases: 5. The CDR3 totals 16 residues. Germline CDR1 LNHNV, CDR2 YYDKDF (reference sequence). The data were produced by immunoSEQ multiplex PCR, yet TCRdb's version contains in-frame clones alone and is incomplete. Among 30,000 to 45,000 clones listed, around 83% were seen once. The V gene is TRBV15, the J gene TRBJ1-5; TRBD1 aligns across 10 bases. This receptor was obtained from a human patient who received an intestinal transplant, so some T cells may come from the graft donor. This sample comprised PBMCs, obtained 1,000 to 1,300 days after transplant. CDR3 protein: CATSRASGTGDQPQHF. The CDR3 bases are TGTGCCACCAGCAGAGCCTCCGGGACAGGGGATCAGCCCCAGCATTTT. Supplemented by reference TRBV15 and TRBJ1-5, the full variable domain reads DAMVIQNPRYQVTQFGKPVTLSCSQTLNHNVMYWYQQKSSQAPKLLFHYYDKDFNNEADTPDNFQSRRPNTSFCFLDIRSPGLGDTAMYLCATSRASGTGDQPQHFGDGTRLSIL.